This T cell receptor beta chain was captured by sequencing in a study of blood T cells in healthy people across ages. V was cut by 6 bases and J by 1 base, with 17 bases left in between. This CDR3 is built from 16 residues. Germline V gives CDR1 MNHNY, CDR2 SVGAGI (reference sequence). Next came a second PCR, run for roughly 6 to 11 cycles, which used a sample-barcoded 5' primer along with a J-beta primer mix. TCRdb analysed the 5' RACE reads with MiXCR anew, one entry per CDR3 protein. Of just under 900,000 distinct CDR3 sequences listed, 25% to 35% are singletons. This sequence was found in a woman over 75 in good health. V gene TRBV6-6 combines with J gene TRBJ2-3, with TRBD1 as a possible D gene (5 bases). Sequenced material: blood. The CDR3 bases are TGTGCCAGCAGGAGGTCAACAGGAACTCGCACAGATACGCAGTATTTT. The encoded protein is CASRRSTGTRTDTQYF.